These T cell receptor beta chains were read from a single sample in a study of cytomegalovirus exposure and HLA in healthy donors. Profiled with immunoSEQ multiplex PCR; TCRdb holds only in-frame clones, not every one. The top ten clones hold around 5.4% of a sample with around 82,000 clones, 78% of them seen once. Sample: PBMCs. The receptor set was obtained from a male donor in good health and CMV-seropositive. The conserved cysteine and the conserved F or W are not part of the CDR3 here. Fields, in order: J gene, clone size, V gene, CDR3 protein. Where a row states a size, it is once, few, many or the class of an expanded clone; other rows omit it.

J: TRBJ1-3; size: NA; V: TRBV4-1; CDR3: ASSQGTGAAYGNTIY
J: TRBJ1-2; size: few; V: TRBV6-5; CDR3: ASSYSYSGDNYGYT
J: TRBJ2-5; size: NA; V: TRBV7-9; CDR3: ASSLSGGGTQY
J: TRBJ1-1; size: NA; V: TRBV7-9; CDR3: ASSSRLYTEAF
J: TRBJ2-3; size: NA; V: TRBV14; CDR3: ASSQAGVVDTQY
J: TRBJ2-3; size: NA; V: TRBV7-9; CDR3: ASSFLASGGDTQY
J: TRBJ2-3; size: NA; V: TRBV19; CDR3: ASKSRDRDTQY
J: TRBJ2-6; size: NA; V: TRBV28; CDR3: ASSPNPWGAGANVLT
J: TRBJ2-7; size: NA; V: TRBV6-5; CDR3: ASSYPTGGSYEQY
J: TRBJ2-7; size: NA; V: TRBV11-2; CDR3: ASSRDRLYEQY
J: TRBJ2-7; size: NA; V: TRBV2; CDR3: ASSIYSGSSYEQY
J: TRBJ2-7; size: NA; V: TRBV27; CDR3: ASSFGTTYEQY
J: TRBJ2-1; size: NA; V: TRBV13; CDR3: ASSFATSYNEQF
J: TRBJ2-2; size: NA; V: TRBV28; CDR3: ASSREDTGELF
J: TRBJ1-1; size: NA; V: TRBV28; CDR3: ASEVAGGYQNTEAF
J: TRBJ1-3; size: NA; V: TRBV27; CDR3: ASSSSRTGVGGNTIY
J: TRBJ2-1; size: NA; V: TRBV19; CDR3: ASRRQGHEQF
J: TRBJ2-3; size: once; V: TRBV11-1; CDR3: ASSLRLAGTDTQY
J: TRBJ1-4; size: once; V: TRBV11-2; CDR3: ASSLGGVKEKLF
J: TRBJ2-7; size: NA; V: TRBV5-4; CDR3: ASSRQGTYEQY
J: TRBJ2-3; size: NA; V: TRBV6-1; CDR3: ASSEGGGLDTQY
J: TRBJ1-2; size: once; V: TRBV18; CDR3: ASSPGNGNYGYT
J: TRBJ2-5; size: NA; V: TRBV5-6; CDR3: ASSDDSFSQY
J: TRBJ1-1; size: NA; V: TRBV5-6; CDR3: ASSYQGQRLNTEAF
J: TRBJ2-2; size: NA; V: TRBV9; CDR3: ASSPRDRGRGPGELF
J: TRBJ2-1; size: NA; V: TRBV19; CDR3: ASRTRGGRPTELQF
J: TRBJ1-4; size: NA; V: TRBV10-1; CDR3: ASSESPTGLATNEKLF
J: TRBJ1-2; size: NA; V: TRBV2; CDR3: ASSDGRVYGYT